This T cell receptor (beta chain) was identified in a study of human T cells and chemical hapten exposure. Whole-study results and caveats: Sensitization with DPC brought no change to TCRs above 1 in 1000 in frequency.

CDR1 DFQATT and CDR2 SNEGSKA come from the germline V gene (reference sequence). There are 14 residues in the CDR3. Trimming removed 0 bases at V and 3 bases at J, with 9 bases between. Indicated time point: healthy volunteer bleed at 2 weeks. RNA extraction used unfractionated whole blood as the source of total RNA. Each cDNA molecule in the library carried unique molecular identifiers. TCRdb reprocessed the RACE reads via MiXCR and lists one record per CDR3 protein. The sample contains about 46,000 distinct CDR3 sequences, 4.3% of which appear only once. Many counts were recorded for this clonotype. No antigen is known for it.

Sequenced: whole blood. This TCR derives from a female donor in good health. Some clones in this sample may be carry-over from other donors' samples. The rearrangement joins TRBV20-1 to TRBJ2-1; D remains ambiguous. In DNA, the CDR3 is TGCAGTGCTAGAGACACAGAGCACTACAATGAGCAGTTCTTC. As protein: CSARDTEHYNEQFF.